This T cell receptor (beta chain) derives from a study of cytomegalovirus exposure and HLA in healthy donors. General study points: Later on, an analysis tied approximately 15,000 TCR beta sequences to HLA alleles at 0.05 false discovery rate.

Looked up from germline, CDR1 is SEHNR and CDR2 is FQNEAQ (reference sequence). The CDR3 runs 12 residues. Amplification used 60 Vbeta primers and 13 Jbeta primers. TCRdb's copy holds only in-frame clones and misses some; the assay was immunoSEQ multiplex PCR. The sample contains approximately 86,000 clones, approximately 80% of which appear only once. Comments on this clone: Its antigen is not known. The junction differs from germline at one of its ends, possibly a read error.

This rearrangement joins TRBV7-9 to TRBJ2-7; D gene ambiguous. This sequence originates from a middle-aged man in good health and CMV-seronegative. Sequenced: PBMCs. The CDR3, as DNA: TGTTCCAGCAGCTTAGACTTCTACGAGCAGTACTTC. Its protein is CSSSLDFYEQYF. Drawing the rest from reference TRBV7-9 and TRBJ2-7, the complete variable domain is DTGVSQNPRHKITKRGQNVTFRCDPISEHNRLYWYRQTLGQGPEFLTYFQNEAQLEKSRLLSDRFSAERPKGSFSTLEIQRTEQGDSAMYLCSSSLDFYEQYFGPGTRLTVT.